This TCR beta chain was recorded in a study of CD8 T cells in ankylosing spondylitis. The germline V gene encodes CDR1 SGHRS and CDR2 YFSETQ. V was trimmed by 0 bases and J by 1 base, leaving 10 bases between them. The CDR3 is 15 residues long. Broader study findings: Disease-linked clones were CD8+ and relatively rare in peripheral blood. For ankylosing spondylitis blood, a TCR beta motif of under ten highly homologous variants appeared characteristic. Disease-linked clones were reportedly significantly enriched in matched ankylosing spondylitis synovial fluid.

By quantitative 5'-RACE with molecular barcodes, the TCR beta libraries were made. In TCRdb, the 5' RACE reads were re-called with MiXCR into one record per CDR3 protein. Of about 450,000 distinct CDR3 sequences listed, about 24% are singletons. Concerning this clonotype itself: Its specificity is not known.

The V call is TRBV5-1, the J call TRBJ2-5; tentative D call: TRBD2 (6 bases). The sample taken for sequencing was blood, either unsorted or a sorted T cell fraction (not recorded which). The TCR was taken from a male donor with ankylosing spondylitis. The CDR3 reads CASSLDSGSQETQYF. Here the CDR3 DNA reads TGCGCCAGCAGCTTGGATAGCGGCAGCCAAGAGACCCAGTACTTC.